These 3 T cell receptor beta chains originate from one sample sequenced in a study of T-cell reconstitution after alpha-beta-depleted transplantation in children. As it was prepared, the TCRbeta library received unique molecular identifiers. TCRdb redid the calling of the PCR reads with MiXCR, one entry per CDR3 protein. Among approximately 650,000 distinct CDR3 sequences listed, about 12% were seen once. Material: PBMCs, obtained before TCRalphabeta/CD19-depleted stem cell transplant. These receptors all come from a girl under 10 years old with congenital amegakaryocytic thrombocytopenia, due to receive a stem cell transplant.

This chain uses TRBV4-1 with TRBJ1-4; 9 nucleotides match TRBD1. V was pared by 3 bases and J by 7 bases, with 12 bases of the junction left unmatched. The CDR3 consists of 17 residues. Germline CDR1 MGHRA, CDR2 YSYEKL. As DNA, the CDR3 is TGCGCCAGCAGCCAGGACCCCACCAGGACAGGGGTTGAAAAACTGTTTTTT. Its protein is CASSQDPTRTGVEKLFF.

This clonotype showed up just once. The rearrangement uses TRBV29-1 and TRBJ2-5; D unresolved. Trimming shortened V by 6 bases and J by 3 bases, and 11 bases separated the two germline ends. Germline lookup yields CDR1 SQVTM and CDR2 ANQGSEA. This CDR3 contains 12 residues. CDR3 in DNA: TGCAGCGTGTCGGTGGCAGAAGAGACCCAGTACTTC. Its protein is CSVSVAEETQYF.

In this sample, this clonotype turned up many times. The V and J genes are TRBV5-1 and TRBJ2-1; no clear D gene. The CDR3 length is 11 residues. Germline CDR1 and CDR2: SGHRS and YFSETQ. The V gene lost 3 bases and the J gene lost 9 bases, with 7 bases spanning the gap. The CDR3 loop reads CASSYHGEQFF. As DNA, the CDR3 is TGCGCCAGCAGCTACCACGGTGAGCAGTTCTTC.